This TCR beta chain was recovered during a study of OX40 agonist ivuxolimab in advanced cancers. Study as a whole: Ivuxolimab is an agonistic anti-OX40 (CD134) antibody, and patients were treated with it.

TCRdb's table, derived via immunoSEQ multiplex PCR, lists solely in-frame clones and lacks some. Among about 100,000 clones listed, about 91% were seen once. Germline CDR1 is SNHLY and CDR2 is FYNNEI. The CDR3 is made up of 13 amino acids. V was clipped by 7 bases and J by 7 bases, with 16 bases between them. The receptor was isolated from an adult with an advanced solid tumor such as melanoma, head and neck, liver or kidney cancer. The chain joins TRBV2 to TRBJ1-1; D is possibly TRBD1 (5 bases). Specimen: CD4+ or CD8+ T cells sorted from blood, collected in a trial of the OX40 agonist ivuxolimab. The chain's CDR3 is CASNPGQKDEAFF. The CDR3 bases are TGTGCCAGCAACCCGGGGCAGAAGGATGAAGCTTTCTTT.